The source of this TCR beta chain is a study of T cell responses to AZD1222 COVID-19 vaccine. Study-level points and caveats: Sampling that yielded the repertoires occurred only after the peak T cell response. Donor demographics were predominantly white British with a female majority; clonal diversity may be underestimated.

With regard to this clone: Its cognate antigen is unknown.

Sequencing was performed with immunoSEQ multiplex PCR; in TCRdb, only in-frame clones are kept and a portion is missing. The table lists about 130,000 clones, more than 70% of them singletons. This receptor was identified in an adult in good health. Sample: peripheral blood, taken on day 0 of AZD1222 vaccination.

Here the CDR3 reads CASSPQGTWSSGANVLTF. CDR3 DNA sequence: TGTGCCAGCAGTCCCCAGGGGACATGGAGCTCTGGGGCCAACGTCCTGACTTTC. This chain links TRBV28 with TRBJ2-6; tentative D call: TRBD1 (6 bases). CDR1 and CDR2 from the germline V gene are MDHEN and SYDVKM. The CDR3 has 18 residues. V shed 5 bases and J shed 0 bases, with 17 bases lying between them.